Following are 12 T cell receptor beta chains from one sample sequenced in a study of blood T cell repertoires in COVID-19. The assay was immunoSEQ multiplex PCR, and TCRdb's table has in-frame clones only and misses some. The table shows 120,000 or so clones, with about 86% occurring only once. The specimen was peripheral blood. These receptors all stem from a woman in her 50s with acute or convalescent COVID-19.

The chain has TRBV6-5 and TRBJ1-1; TRBD1 agrees at 8 bases. CDR1 and CDR2 from the germline V gene are MNHEY and SVGAGI. The J segment lost 4 bases and the V segment lost 2 bases, leaving 6 bases of the junction unmatched. This CDR3 has 15 amino acids. The CDR3 region has the DNA TGTGCCAGCAGTTACAGGCCAGGGGGCTTCACTGAAGCTTTCTTT. Its translation is CASSYRPGGFTEAFF.

This clone was picked up one time. The chain combines TRBV27 with TRBJ2-2, with 9 bases lining up with TRBD1. The V gene end was trimmed by 5 bases and the J gene end by 3 bases; junction bases not matched to a gene: 10. Germline V gives CDR1 MNHEY, CDR2 SMNVEV (reference sequence). This CDR3 has 17 residues. The CDR3 here is CASSPRTGAGDTGELFF. Here the CDR3 DNA reads TGTGCCAGCAGTCCCCGGACAGGGGCGGGGGACACCGGGGAGCTGTTTTTT.

The V gene is TRBV28, the J gene TRBJ1-4; D might be TRBD1 (6 bases). Germline CDR1 and CDR2: MDHEN and SYDVKM. The CDR3 extends over 14 amino acids. V lost 2 bases and J 7 bases, leaving 11 bases between the germline ends. CDR3 protein: CASSLQGQGEKLFF. In nucleotides, the CDR3 is TGTGCCAGCAGTTTACAGGGGCAGGGTGAAAAACTGTTTTTT.

The V gene is TRBV30, the J gene TRBJ1-3, with D unresolved. V gave up 4 bases and J gave up 0 bases, with 10 bases separating them. Germline CDR1 and CDR2: GTSNPN and SVGIG (reference sequence). The CDR3 runs to 14 residues. The CDR3: CAWTGLYSGNTIYF. DNA of the CDR3: TGTGCCTGGACCGGACTTTACTCTGGAAACACCATATATTTT.

The chain joins TRBV7-9 to TRBJ2-7, with 7 positions matching TRBD2. CDR3 length: 15 residues. The germline CDR1 and CDR2 sequences are SEHNR and FQNEAQ (reference sequence). The ends lost 4 bases at V and 7 bases at J; junction bases unmatched: 13. The CDR3 coding sequence is TGTGCCAGCAGCTATCCAGGGACTAACTTACAGGAGCAGTACTTC. Translated, it gives CASSYPGTNLQEQYF.

This sequence joins TRBV14 and TRBJ2-7; weak D call: TRBD1 (6 bases). From germline, CDR1 is SGHDN and CDR2 FVKESK. The CDR3 runs to 12 residues. Trimming removed 5 bases from V and 5 bases from J, with 10 bases in between. The CDR3: CASSTGFHEQYF. The CDR3, as DNA: TGTGCCAGCAGCACAGGGTTCCACGAGCAGTACTTC.

The J gene is TRBJ1-5, the V gene TRBV15; perhaps TRBD1 as D (6 bases). Germline-derived CDR1 and CDR2 are LNHNV and YYDKDF (reference sequence). The CDR3 is 13 amino acids. V gave up 5 bases and J gave up 11 bases, with 16 bases separating them. The CDR3 bases are TGTGCCACCAGCCGGACAGCGGATAAGTCCCAGCATTTT. Translation gives CATSRTADKSQHF.

The rearrangement joins TRBV9 to TRBJ2-3, with TRBD2 identical over 9 bases. CDR3 length equals 15 residues. V gave up 3 bases and J gave up 6 bases; unmatched junction bases: 8. Germline V gives CDR1 SGDLS, CDR2 YYNGEE. CDR3: CASSASGTKSDTQYF. As DNA, the CDR3 is TGTGCCAGCAGCGCTAGCGGGACTAAATCCGATACGCAGTATTTT. The variable domain in full, with the rest retrieved from reference TRBV9 and TRBJ2-3, is DSGVTQTPKHLITATGQRVTLRCSPRSGDLSVYWYQQSLDQGLQFLIQYYNGEERAKGNILERFSAQQFPDLHSELNLSSLELGDSALYFCASSASGTKSDTQYFGPGTRLTVL.

This clone was seen just once. The rearrangement uses TRBV5-6 and TRBJ1-1; TRBD1 aligns across 7 bases. V gave up 0 bases and J gave up 1 base; unmatched junction bases: 3. Germline CDR1 SGHDT, CDR2 YYEEEE. The CDR3 sequence is 15 residues long. The CDR3 loop reads CASSLVRTGNTEAFF. In DNA form, the CDR3 reads TGTGCCAGCAGCTTGGTGAGGACAGGGAACACTGAAGCTTTCTTT.

The J gene is TRBJ1-5, the V gene TRBV19, with D perhaps matching TRBD1 (5 bases). The V end lost 1 base, the J end lost 4 bases, and 11 bases lay between the germline ends. Germline V gene data show CDR1 as LNHDA and CDR2 as SQIVND (reference sequence). This CDR3 contains 15 residues. CDR3: CASSIVQERNQPQHF. DNA for the CDR3: TGTGCCAGTAGTATAGTACAGGAACGAAATCAGCCCCAGCATTTT.

This sequence joins TRBV6-5 and TRBJ2-3; no definite D call. This CDR3 contains 14 residues. Germline CDR1 and CDR2: MNHEY and SVGAGI. Trimming removed 6 bases from V and 6 bases from J, with 16 bases in between. The CDR3 DNA sequence: TGTGCCAGCAGGTACGCATCAGAGGTGGATACGCAGTATTTT. Protein: CASRYASEVDTQYF.

The gene calls are TRBV6-6 and TRBJ1-2; possible D gene TRBD1, 5 bases. Trimming left V 0 bases short and J 3 bases short, with 14 bases between. Germline assignment: CDR1 MNHNY and CDR2 SVGAGI (reference sequence). CDR3 length equals 16 residues. The CDR3 bases are TGTGCCAGCAGTTACTCGATTGCAGGGATCGACTATGGCTACACCTTC. Translating gives CASSYSIAGIDYGYTF.